A selection of T cell receptor beta chains follows, all from one sample in a study of a mutant IDH1 vaccine in newly diagnosed glioma. These receptors lack a known antigen. Clones were sequenced by immunoSEQ multiplex PCR, and TCRdb holds only the in-frame ones, with some missing. The sample lists 50,000 to 70,000 clones, about 85% occurring once. The material sequenced was PBMCs, taken from a glioma patient whose treatment included an IDH1 peptide vaccine. These receptors all stem from a man aged 25-45 years with glioma. The CDR3 runs from the conserved cysteine through the conserved F or W. Each record gives: J gene, D gene, CDR3 length, V gene, clone size, CDR3 DNA, CDR3 protein. D genes are given only for firm matches. Clone size, where shown, is once, few, many, or a class for clones that have expanded.

J: TRBJ1-5
D: .
length: 16
V: TRBV4-1
size: .
DNA: TGCGCCAGCAGCCAAAAACAGGGTTCGAGCAATCAGCCCCAGCATTTT
CDR3: CASSQKQGSSNQPQHF

J: TRBJ1-6
D: TRBD1
length: 15
V: TRBV7-6
size: .
DNA: TGTGCCAGCAGCTCCTCCGGGACAGGGAAGTCACCCCTCCACTTT
CDR3: CASSSSGTGKSPLHF

J: TRBJ2-3
D: TRBD1
length: 15
V: TRBV5-1
size: .
DNA: TGCGCCAGCAGCTGGCGGGACAGGGGGACAGATACGCAGTATTTT
CDR3: CASSWRDRGTDTQYF

J: TRBJ2-1
D: TRBD1
length: 15
V: TRBV6-6
size: .
DNA: TGTGCCAGCAGTCCCCCCGGGACAGGGGTCAATGAGCAGTTCTTC
CDR3: CASSPPGTGVNEQFF

J: TRBJ1-1
D: .
length: 16
V: TRBV5-6
size: .
DNA: TGTGCCAGCAGCTTGGTAGGGGCCGCGGGGAACACTGAAGCTTTCTTT
CDR3: CASSLVGAAGNTEAFF

J: TRBJ2-2
D: .
length: 16
V: TRBV7-9
size: few
DNA: TGTGCCAGCAGCTTAGCTTTCTTGACGAACACCGGGGAGCTGTTTTTT
CDR3: CASSLAFLTNTGELFF

J: TRBJ2-5
D: .
length: 14
V: TRBV9
size: .
DNA: TGTGCCAGCAGCGTAGTCCCGGGAGCAGAGACCCAGTACTTC
CDR3: CASSVVPGAETQYF

J: TRBJ2-5
D: .
length: 13
V: TRBV5-4
size: .
DNA: TGTGCCAGCAGCTTGGGGGGTCAAGAGACCCAGTACTTC
CDR3: CASSLGGQETQYF

J: TRBJ1-2
D: TRBD1
length: 16
V: TRBV14
size: few
DNA: TGTGCCAGCAGCCACCCAAACCCACAGGGGGACTATGGCTACACCTTC
CDR3: CASSHPNPQGDYGYTF

J: TRBJ1-1
D: .
length: 15
V: TRBV10-3
size: .
DNA: TGTGCCATCAGTGGGGAGACAGTGCCGGGCACTGAAGCTTTCTTT
CDR3: CAISGETVPGTEAFF

J: TRBJ1-4
D: .
length: 12
V: TRBV18
size: .
DNA: TGTGCCAGCTCGAAGGTGGATGAAAAACTGTTTTTT
CDR3: CASSKVDEKLFF

J: TRBJ2-6
D: .
length: 16
V: TRBV4-2
size: .
DNA: TGTGCCAGCAGCCCCGGGACAAACTCTGGGGCCAACGTCCTGACTTTC
CDR3: CASSPGTNSGANVLTF

J: TRBJ1-2
D: .
length: 13
V: TRBV5-8
size: .
DNA: TGTGCCAGCAGCTTGGTGGGCCTAGCGGGCTACACCTTC
CDR3: CASSLVGLAGYTF

J: TRBJ2-2
D: .
length: 15
V: TRBV27
size: .
DNA: TGTGCCAGCAGTTTAGGCGCGCCGGGCACCGGGGAGCTGTTTTTT
CDR3: CASSLGAPGTGELFF

J: TRBJ2-3
D: TRBD1
length: 14
V: TRBV6-5
size: .
DNA: TGTGCCAGCAGTTACCCGGACAGGGGAGATACGCAGTATTTT
CDR3: CASSYPDRGDTQYF

J: TRBJ2-7
D: .
length: 18
V: TRBV7-6
size: .
DNA: TGTGCCAGCAGCTTAGGATTGGGGACCGCGACCCAAACCTACGAGCAGTACTTC
CDR3: CASSLGLGTATQTYEQYF

J: TRBJ1-3
D: .
length: 17
V: TRBV11-2
size: .
DNA: TGTGCCAGCAGCTTATCCATGGGGCCAGGGGCTGGAAACACCATATATTTT
CDR3: CASSLSMGPGAGNTIYF

J: TRBJ2-5
D: .
length: 13
V: TRBV5-4
size: .
DNA: TGTGCCAGCAGCCTACTAGTTTCGGAGACCCAGTACTTC
CDR3: CASSLLVSETQYF

J: TRBJ2-7
D: TRBD1
length: 15
V: TRBV7-9
size: .
DNA: TGTGCCAGCAGCTCCGGGACAGGGACCGTCTACGAGCAGTACTTC
CDR3: CASSSGTGTVYEQYF

J: TRBJ1-1
D: TRBD1
length: 16
V: TRBV7-9
size: .
DNA: TGTGCCAGCAGCCCATGGACAGGGGCCGAGAACACTGAAGCTTTCTTT
CDR3: CASSPWTGAENTEAFF

J: TRBJ2-1
D: .
length: 16
V: TRBV6-1
size: .
DNA: TGTGCCAGCAGTGAACCCGGCCAAGGCTCCTACAATGAGCAGTTCTTC
CDR3: CASSEPGQGSYNEQFF

J: TRBJ1-1
D: .
length: 13
V: TRBV25-1
size: .
DNA: TGTGCCAGCAGAACAGGGACCTGGACTGAAGCTTTCTTT
CDR3: CASRTGTWTEAFF

J: TRBJ1-5
D: TRBD1
length: 17
V: TRBV23-1
size: .
DNA: TGCGCCAGCAGTCCCCCCCGGGACAGGGCTTTCAATCAGCCCCAGCATTTT
CDR3: CASSPPRDRAFNQPQHF

J: TRBJ2-5
D: TRBD1
length: 16
V: TRBV7-2
size: .
DNA: TGTGCCAGCAGCTCTCCGGGACAGGGCCTACAAGAGACCCAGTACTTC
CDR3: CASSSPGQGLQETQYF

J: TRBJ2-7
D: .
length: 13
V: TRBV28
size: .
DNA: TGTGCCTCCGAATTATTTACAGGGTCCGAGCAGTACTTC
CDR3: CASELFTGSEQYF

J: TRBJ1-1
D: .
length: 13
V: TRBV19
size: once
DNA: TGTGCCAGTAGTAGCGGCAGGGGAACTGAAGCTTTCTTT
CDR3: CASSSGRGTEAFF

J: TRBJ1-5
D: .
length: 20
V: TRBV21-1
size: .
DNA: TGTGCCAGCAGCAAAGAGGCGCCCCAACCTCCCAGGGGAGGCAATCAGCCCCAGCATTTT
CDR3: CASSKEAPQPPRGGNQPQHF

J: TRBJ1-1
D: .
length: 13
V: TRBV10-1
size: .
DNA: TGCGCCAGCAGTGAACTCGTGAACACTGAAGCTTTCTTT
CDR3: CASSELVNTEAFF

J: TRBJ2-7
D: TRBD2
length: 15
V: TRBV6-6
size: .
DNA: TGTGCCAGCAATGAGGGGGGCGCGGGAGGGTACGAGCAGTACTTC
CDR3: CASNEGGAGGYEQYF

J: TRBJ2-5
D: .
length: 13
V: TRBV4-1
size: .
DNA: TGCGCCAGCAGCCAAGAAAGAGAAGAGACCCAGTACTTC
CDR3: CASSQEREETQYF

J: TRBJ2-7
D: TRBD2
length: 15
V: TRBV27
size: .
DNA: TGTGCCAGCAGTCAGCACTCCGGGACTAGACGGGAGCAGTACTTC
CDR3: CASSQHSGTRREQYF

J: TRBJ2-7
D: .
length: 13
V: TRBV7-8
size: .
DNA: TGTGCCAGCAGCTTAGGCACAAACTACGAGCAGTACTTC
CDR3: CASSLGTNYEQYF

J: TRBJ1-5
D: .
length: 15
V: TRBV9
size: .
DNA: TGTGCCAGCAGCGTAGACCCGGGGAGCAATCAGCCCCAGCATTTT
CDR3: CASSVDPGSNQPQHF

J: TRBJ1-2
D: .
length: 12
V: TRBV19
size: few
DNA: TGTGCCAGCATGCTCGGGGTTAATGGCTACACCTTC
CDR3: CASMLGVNGYTF

J: TRBJ2-5
D: TRBD1
length: 17
V: TRBV4-1
size: .
DNA: TGCGCCAGCAGCCAAGTGGGCAGGGGGCAGATCCAAGAGACCCAGTACTTC
CDR3: CASSQVGRGQIQETQYF

J: TRBJ2-1
D: TRBD1
length: 16
V: TRBV5-5
size: .
DNA: TGTGCCAGCAGCCGCGGGGCGGGACAGGGGTACAATGAGCAGTTCTTC
CDR3: CASSRGAGQGYNEQFF

J: TRBJ2-6
D: .
length: 18
V: TRBV5-1
size: .
DNA: TGCGCCAGCAGTTATACACGGGTAGTCGGCTCTGGGGCCAACGTCCTGACTTTC
CDR3: CASSYTRVVGSGANVLTF

J: TRBJ2-5
D: TRBD2
length: 15
V: TRBV9
size: .
DNA: TGTGCCAGCAGCTTAAGGACTAGCGGGGTAGGGACCCAGTACTTC
CDR3: CASSLRTSGVGTQYF

J: TRBJ1-2
D: .
length: 16
V: TRBV21-1
size: .
DNA: TGTGCCAGCAGCAACGTTTCGGGGGGGGCGTACTATGGCTACACCTTC
CDR3: CASSNVSGGAYYGYTF

J: TRBJ1-1
D: .
length: 14
V: TRBV11-2
size: once
DNA: TGTGCCAGCAGCCGCTCTAGGGCCTTCACTGAAGCTTTCTTT
CDR3: CASSRSRAFTEAFF

J: TRBJ1-2
D: .
length: 12
V: TRBV7-9
size: once
DNA: TGTGCCAGCAGTCCAGGGACATATGGCTACACCTTC
CDR3: CASSPGTYGYTF

J: TRBJ2-2
D: TRBD1
length: 16
V: TRBV7-9
size: .
DNA: TGTGCCAGCAGCTTAGGCAGGACAGGCCGTGGCGGGGAGCTGTTTTTT
CDR3: CASSLGRTGRGGELFF

J: TRBJ1-1
D: .
length: 15
V: TRBV6-1
size: .
DNA: TGTGCCAGCAGTGAATACGTGGGACCGGGCACTGAAGCTTTCTTT
CDR3: CASSEYVGPGTEAFF

J: TRBJ2-3
D: .
length: 15
V: TRBV7-8
size: once
DNA: TGTGCCAGCAGCTTAGGGCCAACACACACAGATACGCAGTATTTT
CDR3: CASSLGPTHTDTQYF

J: TRBJ2-3
D: TRBD2
length: 16
V: TRBV11-2
size: .
DNA: TGTGCCAGCAGCTTAGGGCTAGCGGGGGCGGCAGATACGCAGTATTTT
CDR3: CASSLGLAGAADTQYF

J: TRBJ2-4
D: TRBD2
length: 19
V: TRBV15
size: .
DNA: TGTGCCACCAGGGACGGGACTAGCGGGGGGGCCCAAGCCAAAAACATTCAGTACTTC
CDR3: CATRDGTSGGAQAKNIQYF

J: TRBJ2-3
D: TRBD1
length: 15
V: TRBV7-9
size: .
DNA: TGTGCCAGCAGCTTGGACAGGATCGGCGCAGATACGCAGTATTTT
CDR3: CASSLDRIGADTQYF

J: TRBJ1-1
D: TRBD1
length: 13
V: TRBV19
size: few
DNA: TGTGCCAGTAGTATGGACAGGGGAGCTGAAGCTTTCTTT
CDR3: CASSMDRGAEAFF